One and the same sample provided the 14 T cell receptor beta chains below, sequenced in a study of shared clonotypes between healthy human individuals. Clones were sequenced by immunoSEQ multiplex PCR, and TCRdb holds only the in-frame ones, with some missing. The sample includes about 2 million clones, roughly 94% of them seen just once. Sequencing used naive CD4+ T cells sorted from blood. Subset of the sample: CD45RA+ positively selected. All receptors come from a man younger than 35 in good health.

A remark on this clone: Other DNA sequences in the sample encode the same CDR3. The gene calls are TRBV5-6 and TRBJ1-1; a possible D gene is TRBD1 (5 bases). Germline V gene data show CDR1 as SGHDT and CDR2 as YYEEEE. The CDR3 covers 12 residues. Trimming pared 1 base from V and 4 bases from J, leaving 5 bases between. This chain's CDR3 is CASSLRGTEAFF. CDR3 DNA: TGTGCCAGCAGCTTGAGGGGCACTGAAGCTTTCTTT.

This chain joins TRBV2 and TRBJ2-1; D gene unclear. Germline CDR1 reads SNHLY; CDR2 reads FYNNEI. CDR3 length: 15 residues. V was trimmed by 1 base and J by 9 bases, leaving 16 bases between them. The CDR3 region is CASSEGRLGVVEQFF. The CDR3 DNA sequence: TGTGCCAGCAGTGAAGGCCGGCTAGGAGTCGTTGAGCAGTTCTTC.

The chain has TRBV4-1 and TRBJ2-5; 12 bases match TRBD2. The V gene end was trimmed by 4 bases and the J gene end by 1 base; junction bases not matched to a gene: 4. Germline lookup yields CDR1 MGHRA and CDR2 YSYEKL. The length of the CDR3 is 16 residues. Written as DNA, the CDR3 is TGCGCCAGCAGCCCTCGACTAGCGGGGGTCCAAGAGACCCAGTACTTC. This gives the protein CASSPRLAGVQETQYF.

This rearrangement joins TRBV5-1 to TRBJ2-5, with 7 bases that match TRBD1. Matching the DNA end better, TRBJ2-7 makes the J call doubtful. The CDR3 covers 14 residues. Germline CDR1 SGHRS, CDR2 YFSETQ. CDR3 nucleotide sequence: TGCGCCAGCAGCGCAGGGGGACACACGTCCGAGCAGTACTTC. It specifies CASSAGGHTSEQYF.

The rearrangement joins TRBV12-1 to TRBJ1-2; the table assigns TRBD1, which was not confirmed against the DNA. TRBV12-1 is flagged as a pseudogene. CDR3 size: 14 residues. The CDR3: CASSRQGEGYGYTF. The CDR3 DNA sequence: TGTGCCAGCAGCCGACAGGGGGAGGGCTATGGCTACACCTTC.

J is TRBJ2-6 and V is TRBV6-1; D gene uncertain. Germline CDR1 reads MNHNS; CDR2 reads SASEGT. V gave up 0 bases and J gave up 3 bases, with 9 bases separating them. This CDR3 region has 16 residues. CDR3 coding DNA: TGTGCCAGCAGTGAAGCAGGTTGGGGTGGGGCCAACGTCCTGACTTTC. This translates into CASSEAGWGGANVLTF.

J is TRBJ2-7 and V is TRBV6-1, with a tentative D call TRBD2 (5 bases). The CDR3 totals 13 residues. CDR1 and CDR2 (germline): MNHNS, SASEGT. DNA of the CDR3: TGTGGCGGAACCACGGGGAGCTCCTACGAGCAGTACTTC. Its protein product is CGGTTGSSYEQYF.

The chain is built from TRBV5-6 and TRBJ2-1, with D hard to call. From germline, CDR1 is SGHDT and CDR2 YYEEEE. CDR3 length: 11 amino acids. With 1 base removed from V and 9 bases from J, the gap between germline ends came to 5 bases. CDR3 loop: CASSLQVEQFF. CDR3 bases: TGTGCCAGCAGCTTGCAAGTTGAGCAGTTCTTC.

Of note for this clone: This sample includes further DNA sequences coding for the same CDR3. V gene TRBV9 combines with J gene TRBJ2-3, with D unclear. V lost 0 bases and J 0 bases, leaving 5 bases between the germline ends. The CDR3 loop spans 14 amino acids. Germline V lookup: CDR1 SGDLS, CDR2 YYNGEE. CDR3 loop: CASSVAPSTDTQYF. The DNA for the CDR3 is TGTGCCAGCAGCGTAGCCCCTAGCACAGATACGCAGTATTTT.

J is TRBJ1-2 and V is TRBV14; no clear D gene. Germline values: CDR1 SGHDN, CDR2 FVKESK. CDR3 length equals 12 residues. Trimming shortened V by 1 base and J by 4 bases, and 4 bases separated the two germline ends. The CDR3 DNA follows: TGTGCCAGCAGCCAAGGTCTCTATGGCTACACCTTC. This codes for CASSQGLYGYTF.

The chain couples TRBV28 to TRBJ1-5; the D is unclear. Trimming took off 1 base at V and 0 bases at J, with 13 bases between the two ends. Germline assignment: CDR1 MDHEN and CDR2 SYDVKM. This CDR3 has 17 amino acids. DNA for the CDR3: TGTGCCAGCAGTTTATCAGCAGCGGGCCTTAGCAATCAGCCCCAGCATTTT. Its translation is CASSLSAAGLSNQPQHF. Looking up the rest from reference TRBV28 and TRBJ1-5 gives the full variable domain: DVKVTQSSRYLVKRTGEKVFLECVQDMDHENMFWYRQDPGLGLRLIYFSYDVKMKEKGDIPEGYSVSREKKERFSLILESASTNQTSMYLCASSLSAAGLSNQPQHFGDGTRLSIL.

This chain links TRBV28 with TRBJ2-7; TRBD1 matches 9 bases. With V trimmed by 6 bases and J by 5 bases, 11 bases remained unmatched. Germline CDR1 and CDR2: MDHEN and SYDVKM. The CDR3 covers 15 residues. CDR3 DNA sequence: TGTGCCAGCAGCTCAACCGGGACAGGGAGCGACGAGCAGTACTTC. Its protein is CASSSTGTGSDEQYF.

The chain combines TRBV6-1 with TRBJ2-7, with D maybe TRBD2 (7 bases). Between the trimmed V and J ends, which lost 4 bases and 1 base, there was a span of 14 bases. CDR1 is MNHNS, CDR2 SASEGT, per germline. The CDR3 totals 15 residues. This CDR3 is CASSVERGGSYEQYF. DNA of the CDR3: TGTGCCAGCAGTGTGGAGAGGGGGGGTTCCTACGAGCAGTACTTC.

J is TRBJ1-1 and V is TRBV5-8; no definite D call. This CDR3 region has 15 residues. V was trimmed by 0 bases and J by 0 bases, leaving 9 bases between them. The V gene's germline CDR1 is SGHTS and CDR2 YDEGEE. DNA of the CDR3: TGTGCCAGCAGCTTGGTCGCGGGCTTGAACACTGAAGCTTTCTTT. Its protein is CASSLVAGLNTEAFF.